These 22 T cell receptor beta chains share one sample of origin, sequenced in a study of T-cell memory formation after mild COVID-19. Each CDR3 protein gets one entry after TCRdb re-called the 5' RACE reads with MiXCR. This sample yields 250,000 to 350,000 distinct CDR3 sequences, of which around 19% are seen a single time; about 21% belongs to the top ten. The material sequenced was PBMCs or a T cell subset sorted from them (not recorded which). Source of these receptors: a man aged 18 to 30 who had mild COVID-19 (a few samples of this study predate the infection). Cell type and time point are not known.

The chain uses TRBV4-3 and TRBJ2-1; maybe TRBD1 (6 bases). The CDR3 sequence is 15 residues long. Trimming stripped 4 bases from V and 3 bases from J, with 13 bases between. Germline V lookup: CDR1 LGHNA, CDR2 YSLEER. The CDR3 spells CASSPRDTSYNEQFF. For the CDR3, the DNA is TGCGCCAGCAGCCCCCGGGACACCAGCTACAATGAGCAGTTCTTC.

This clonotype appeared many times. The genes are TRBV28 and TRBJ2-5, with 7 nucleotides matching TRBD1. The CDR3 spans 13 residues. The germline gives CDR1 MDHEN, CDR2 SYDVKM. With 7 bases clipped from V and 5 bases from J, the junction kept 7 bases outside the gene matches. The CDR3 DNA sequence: TGTGCCAGCATCAGGACAGGCGGGGAGACCCAGTACTTC. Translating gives CASIRTGGETQYF.

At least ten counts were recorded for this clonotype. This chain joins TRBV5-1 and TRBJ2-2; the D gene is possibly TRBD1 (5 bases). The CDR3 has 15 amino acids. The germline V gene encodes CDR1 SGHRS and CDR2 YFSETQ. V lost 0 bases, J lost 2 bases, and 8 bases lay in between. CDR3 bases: TGCGCCAGCAGCTTGGGACAGTTTAACACCGGGGAGCTGTTTTTT. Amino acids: CASSLGQFNTGELFF.

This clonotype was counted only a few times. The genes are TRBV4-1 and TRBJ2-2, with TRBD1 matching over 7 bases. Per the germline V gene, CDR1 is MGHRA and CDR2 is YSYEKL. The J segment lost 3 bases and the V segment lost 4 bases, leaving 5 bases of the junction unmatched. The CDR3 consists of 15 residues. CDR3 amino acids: CASSPPGQDTGELFF. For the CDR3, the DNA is TGCGCCAGCAGCCCACCAGGACAGGACACCGGGGAGCTGTTTTTT.

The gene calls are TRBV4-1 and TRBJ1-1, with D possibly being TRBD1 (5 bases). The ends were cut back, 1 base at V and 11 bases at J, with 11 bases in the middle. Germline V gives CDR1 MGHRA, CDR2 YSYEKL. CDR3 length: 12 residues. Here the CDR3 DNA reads TGCGCCAGCAGCCAAGGGGGCGGCGAGGCTTTCTTT. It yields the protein CASSQGGGEAFF.

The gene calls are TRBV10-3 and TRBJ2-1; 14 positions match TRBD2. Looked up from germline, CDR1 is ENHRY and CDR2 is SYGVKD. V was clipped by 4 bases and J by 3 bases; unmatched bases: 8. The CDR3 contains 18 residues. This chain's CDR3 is CAISGPGLAGVVYNEQFF. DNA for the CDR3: TGTGCCATCAGTGGACCGGGACTAGCGGGAGTGGTCTACAATGAGCAGTTCTTC.

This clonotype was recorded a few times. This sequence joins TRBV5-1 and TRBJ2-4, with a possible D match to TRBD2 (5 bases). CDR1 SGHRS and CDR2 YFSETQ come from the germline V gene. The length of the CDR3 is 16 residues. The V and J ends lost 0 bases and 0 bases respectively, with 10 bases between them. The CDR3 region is CASSLAEEVAKNIQYF. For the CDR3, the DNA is TGCGCCAGCAGCTTGGCCGAGGAGGTAGCCAAAAACATTCAGTACTTC.

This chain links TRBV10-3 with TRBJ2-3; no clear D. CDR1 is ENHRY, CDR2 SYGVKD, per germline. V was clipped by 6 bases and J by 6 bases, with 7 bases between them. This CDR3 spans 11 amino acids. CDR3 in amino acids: CAIRTPDTQYF. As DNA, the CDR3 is TGTGCCATCAGGACCCCCGATACGCAGTATTTT.

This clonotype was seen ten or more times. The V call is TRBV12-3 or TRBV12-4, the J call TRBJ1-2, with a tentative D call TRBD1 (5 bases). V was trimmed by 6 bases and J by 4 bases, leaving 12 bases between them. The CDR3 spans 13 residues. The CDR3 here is CASSLGASYGYTF. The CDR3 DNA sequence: TGTGCCAGCAGCCTCGGGGCCAGCTATGGCTACACCTTC.

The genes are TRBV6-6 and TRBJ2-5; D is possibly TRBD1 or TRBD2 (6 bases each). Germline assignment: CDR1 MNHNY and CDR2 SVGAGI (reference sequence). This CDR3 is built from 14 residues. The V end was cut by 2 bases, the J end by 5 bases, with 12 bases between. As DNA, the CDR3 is TGTGCCAGCAGTTACGACGGGGGCCGGGAGACCCAGTACTTC. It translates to CASSYDGGRETQYF.

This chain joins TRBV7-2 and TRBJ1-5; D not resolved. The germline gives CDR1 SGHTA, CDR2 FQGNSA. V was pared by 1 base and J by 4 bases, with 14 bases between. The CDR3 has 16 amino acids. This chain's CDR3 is CASSLEGTGWNQPQHF. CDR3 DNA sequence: TGTGCCAGCAGCTTAGAAGGTACCGGGTGGAATCAGCCCCAGCATTTT.

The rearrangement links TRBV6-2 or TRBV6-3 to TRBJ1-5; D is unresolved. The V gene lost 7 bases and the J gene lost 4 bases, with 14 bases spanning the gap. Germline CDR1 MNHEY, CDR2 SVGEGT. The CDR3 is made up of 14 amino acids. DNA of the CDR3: TGTGCCAGCACCAGGTACCGTGGGAATCAGCCCCAGCATTTT. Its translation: CASTRYRGNQPQHF.

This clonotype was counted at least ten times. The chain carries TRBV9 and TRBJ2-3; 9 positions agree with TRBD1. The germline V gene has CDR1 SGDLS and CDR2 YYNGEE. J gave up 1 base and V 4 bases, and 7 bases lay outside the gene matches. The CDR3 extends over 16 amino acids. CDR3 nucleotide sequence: TGTGCCAGCAGCCCCGGGACAGGGTTTCGCACAGATACGCAGTATTTT. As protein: CASSPGTGFRTDTQYF.

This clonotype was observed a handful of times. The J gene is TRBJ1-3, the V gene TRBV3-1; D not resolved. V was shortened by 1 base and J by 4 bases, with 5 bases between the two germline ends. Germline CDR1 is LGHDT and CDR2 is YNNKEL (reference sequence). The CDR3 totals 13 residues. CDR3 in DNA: TGTGCCAGCAGCCAAGTACCCGGAAACACCATATATTTT. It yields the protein CASSQVPGNTIYF.

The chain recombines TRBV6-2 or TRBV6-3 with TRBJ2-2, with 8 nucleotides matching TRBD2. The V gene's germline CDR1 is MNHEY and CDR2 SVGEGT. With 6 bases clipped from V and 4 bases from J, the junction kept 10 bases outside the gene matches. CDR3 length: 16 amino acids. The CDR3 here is CASRDTPGLVTGELFF. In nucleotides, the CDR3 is TGTGCCAGCAGAGACACCCCGGGACTAGTCACCGGGGAGCTGTTTTTT.

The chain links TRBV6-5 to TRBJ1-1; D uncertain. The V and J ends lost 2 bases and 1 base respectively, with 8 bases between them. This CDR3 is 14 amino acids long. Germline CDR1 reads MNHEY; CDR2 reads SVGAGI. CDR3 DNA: TGTGCCAGCAGTTACGCGGGAGAGAACACTGAAGCTTTCTTT. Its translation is CASSYAGENTEAFF.

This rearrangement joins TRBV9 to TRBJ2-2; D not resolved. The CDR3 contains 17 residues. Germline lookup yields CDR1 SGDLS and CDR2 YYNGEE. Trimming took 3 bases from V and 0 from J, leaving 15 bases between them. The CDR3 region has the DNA TGTGCCAGCAGCGCGTCCGCAGTCTACTCGAACACCGGGGAGCTGTTTTTT. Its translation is CASSASAVYSNTGELFF.

This chain's CDR3 is CASSQEGGEAFF. CDR3 bases: TGTGCCAGCAGCCAAGAGGGGGGAGAAGCTTTCTTT. V gene TRBV3-1 combines with J gene TRBJ1-1, with D perhaps TRBD1 (5 bases). Trimming stripped 0 bases from V and 8 bases from J, with 7 bases between. This CDR3 spans 12 amino acids. Germline-derived CDR1 and CDR2 are LGHDT and YNNKEL (reference sequence).

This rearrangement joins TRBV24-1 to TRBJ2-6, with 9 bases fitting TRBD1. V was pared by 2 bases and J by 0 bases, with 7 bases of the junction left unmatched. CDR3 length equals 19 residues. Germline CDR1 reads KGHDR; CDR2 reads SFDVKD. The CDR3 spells CATSDSRDREGSGANVLTF. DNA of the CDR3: TGTGCCACCAGTGATTCCCGGGACAGGGAGGGCTCTGGGGCCAACGTCCTGACTTTC.

The CDR3 protein is CASSPRQGSNTGELFF. The CDR3 DNA sequence: TGTGCCAGCAGCCCCCGACAGGGTTCGAACACCGGGGAGCTGTTTTTT. The chain recombines TRBV4-2 with TRBJ2-2; 7 bases are shared with TRBD1. The V segment lost 4 bases and the J segment 0 bases; nucleotides outside the gene matches: 5. Germline-derived CDR1 and CDR2 are LGHNA and YNFKEQ. The CDR3 consists of 16 residues.

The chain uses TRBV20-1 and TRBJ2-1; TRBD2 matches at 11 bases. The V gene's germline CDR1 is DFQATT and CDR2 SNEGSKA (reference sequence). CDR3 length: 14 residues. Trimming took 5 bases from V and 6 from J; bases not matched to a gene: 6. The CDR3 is CSAALAGGPNEQFF. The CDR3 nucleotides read TGCAGTGCTGCTCTAGCGGGGGGCCCCAATGAGCAGTTCTTC.

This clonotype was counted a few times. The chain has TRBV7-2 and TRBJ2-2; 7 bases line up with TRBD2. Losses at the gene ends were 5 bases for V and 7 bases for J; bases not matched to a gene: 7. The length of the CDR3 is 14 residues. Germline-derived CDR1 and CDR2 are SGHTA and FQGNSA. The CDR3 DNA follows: TGTGCCAGCAGCCACGGGGGGTATGGCGGGGAGCTGTTTTTT. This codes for CASSHGGYGGELFF.